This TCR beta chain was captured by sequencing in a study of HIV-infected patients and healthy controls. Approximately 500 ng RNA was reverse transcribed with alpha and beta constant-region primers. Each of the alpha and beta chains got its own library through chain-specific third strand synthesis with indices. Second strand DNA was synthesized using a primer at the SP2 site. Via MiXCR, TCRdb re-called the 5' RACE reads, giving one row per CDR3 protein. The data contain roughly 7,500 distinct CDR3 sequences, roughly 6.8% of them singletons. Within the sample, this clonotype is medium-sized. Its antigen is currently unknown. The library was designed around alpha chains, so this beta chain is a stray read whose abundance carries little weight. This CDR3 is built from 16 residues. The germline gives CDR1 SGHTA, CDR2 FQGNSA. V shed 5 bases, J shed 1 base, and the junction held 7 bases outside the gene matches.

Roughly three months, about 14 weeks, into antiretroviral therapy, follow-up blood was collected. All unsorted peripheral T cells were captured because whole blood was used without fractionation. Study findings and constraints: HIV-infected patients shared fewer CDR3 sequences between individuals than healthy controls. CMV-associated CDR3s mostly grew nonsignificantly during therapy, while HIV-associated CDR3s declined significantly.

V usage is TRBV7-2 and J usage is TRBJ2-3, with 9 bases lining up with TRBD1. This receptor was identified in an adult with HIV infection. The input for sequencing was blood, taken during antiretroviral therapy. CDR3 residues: CASSAYRGLGTDTQYF. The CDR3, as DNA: TGTGCCAGCAGCGCCTACAGGGGGCTTGGCACAGATACGCAGTATTTT. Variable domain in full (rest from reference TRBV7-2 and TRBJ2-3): GAGVSQSPSNKVTEKGKDVELRCDPISGHTALYWYRQSLGQGLEFLIYFQGNSAPDKSGLPSDRFSAERTGGSVSTLTIQRTQQEDSAVYLCASSAYRGLGTDTQYFGPGTRLTVL.